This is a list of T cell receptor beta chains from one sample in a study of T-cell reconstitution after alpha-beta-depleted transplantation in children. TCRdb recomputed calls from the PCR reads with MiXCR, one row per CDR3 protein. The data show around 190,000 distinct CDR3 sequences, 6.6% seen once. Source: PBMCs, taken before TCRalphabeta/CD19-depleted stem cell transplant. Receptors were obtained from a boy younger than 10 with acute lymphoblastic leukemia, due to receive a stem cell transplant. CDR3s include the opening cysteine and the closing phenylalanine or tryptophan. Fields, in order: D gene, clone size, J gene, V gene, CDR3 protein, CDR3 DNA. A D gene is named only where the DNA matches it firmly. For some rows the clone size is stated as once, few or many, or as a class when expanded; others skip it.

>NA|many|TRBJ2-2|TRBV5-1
CASSPAARGTGELFF
TGCGCCAGCAGCCCCGCGGCCCGGGGCACCGGGGAGCTGTTTTTT
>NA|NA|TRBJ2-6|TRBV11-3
CASSSYLSSGANVLTF
TGTGCCAGCAGCTCCTATCTCAGCTCTGGGGCCAACGTCCTGACTTTC
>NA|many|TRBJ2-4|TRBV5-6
CASSLSGIAKNIQYF
TGTGCCAGCAGCTTAAGCGGAATAGCCAAAAACATTCAGTACTTC
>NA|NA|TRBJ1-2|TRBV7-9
CASSVGVDGYTF
TGTGCCAGCAGCGTGGGGGTTGATGGCTACACCTTC
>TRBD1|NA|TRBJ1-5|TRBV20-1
CSTSTGDLAQPQHF
TGCAGTACCTCGACAGGGGACCTTGCTCAGCCCCAGCATTTT
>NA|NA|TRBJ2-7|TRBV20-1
CSARDGTIIYEQYF
TGCAGTGCTAGAGATGGTACTATAATCTACGAGCAGTACTTC
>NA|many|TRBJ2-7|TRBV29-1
CSVEPRESTYEQYF
TGCAGCGTTGAACCCAGGGAGTCAACCTACGAGCAGTACTTC
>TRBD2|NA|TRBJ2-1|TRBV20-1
CCARDPASGRTNNEQFF
TGCTGTGCTAGAGATCCGGCGAGCGGGAGGACCAACAATGAGCAGTTCTTC
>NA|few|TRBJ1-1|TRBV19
CASSIWSGNTEAFF
TGTGCCAGTAGTATTTGGAGCGGGAACACTGAAGCTTTCTTT
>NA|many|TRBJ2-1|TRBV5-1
CASSFDGYEQFF
TGCGCCAGCAGCTTCGATGGGTATGAGCAGTTCTTC
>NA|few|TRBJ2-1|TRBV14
CASSQVLVGLSYNEQFF
TGTGCCAGCAGCCAAGTCTTAGTGGGACTCTCCTACAATGAGCAGTTCTTC
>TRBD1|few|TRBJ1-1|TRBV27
CASSGDREGLKAFF
TGTGCCAGCAGTGGGGACAGGGAGGGTCTTAAAGCTTTCTTT
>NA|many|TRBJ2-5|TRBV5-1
CASSLSGSTGETQYF
TGCGCCAGCAGCTTGTCCGGGTCCACCGGGGAGACCCAGTACTTC
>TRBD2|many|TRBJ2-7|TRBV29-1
CSVDLGSGSSYEQYF
TGCAGCGTTGACTTGGGTAGCGGGAGCTCCTACGAGCAGTACTTC
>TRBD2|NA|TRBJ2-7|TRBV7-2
CASSSSGVSGRSEQYF
TGTGCCAGCAGTTCCTCCGGGGTCAGCGGGAGATCCGAGCAGTACTTC
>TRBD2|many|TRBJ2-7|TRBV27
CASSFLQAGGPYEQYF
TGTGCCAGCAGTTTTCTCCAAGCGGGAGGGCCCTACGAGCAGTACTTC